Listed here are 23 T cell receptor beta chains from one sample, sequenced in a study of T-cell reconstitution after alpha-beta-depleted transplantation in children (dated by TCRdb to 2015 to 2016). Library construction relied on PCR. TCRdb names Illumina HiSeq 2500 as the instrument used. TCR libraries were prepared with molecular barcoding, using unique molecular identifiers to normalize TCRbeta repertoire quantification. TCRdb itself trimmed the public reads at Q25 with fastp, ran MiXCR and retained productive beta chains. CDR3 protein sequences are deduplicated, and each keeps its most common genes and DNA. This sample holds about 460,000 distinct CDR3 sequences; under 15% were observed only once. About 5% of the sample comes from the top ten. This sample comprised PBMCs from the stem cell graft donor, obtained from the stem cell graft. The source of these receptors is a human donor who donated a stem cell graft to a child with combined immunodeficiency.

Turning to this clonotype: Sequence at one end of the junction differs from germline and may be a read error. The chain is built from TRBV20-1 and TRBJ2-3; the D is unclear. Germline CDR1 and CDR2: DFQATT and SNEGSKA (reference sequence). The CDR3 loop spans 17 amino acids. CDR3 residues: CCARDPRSAALTDTQYF. CDR3 DNA sequence: TGCTGTGCTAGAGATCCCAGGTCGGCTGCCCTCACAGATACGCAGTATTTT.

In its sample, this clonotype was seen a few times. The genes are TRBV7-2 and TRBJ1-6, with 8 bases aligning to TRBD1. V shed 3 bases, J shed 4 bases, and the junction held 5 bases outside the gene matches. CDR1 is SGHTA and CDR2 is FQGNSA in the germline V gene. The CDR3 has 16 amino acids. The CDR3 region is CASSFGTGGYNSPLHF. The CDR3 DNA is TGTGCCAGCAGCTTTGGGACAGGCGGATATAATTCACCCCTCCACTTT.

V and J are TRBV29-1 and TRBJ2-3; D perhaps matches TRBD1 (5 bases). The CDR3 consists of 13 residues. The V end lost 4 bases, the J end lost 3 bases, and 11 bases lay between the germline ends. Germline CDR1 SQVTM, CDR2 ANQGSEA. CDR3 sequence: CSVGQGFTDTQYF. CDR3 sequence (DNA): TGCAGCGTTGGTCAGGGTTTTACAGATACGCAGTATTTT.

This clonotype has ten or more counts. J is TRBJ2-1 and V is TRBV29-1; no clear D. The V end was cut by 4 bases, the J end by 0 bases, with 7 bases between. CDR3 length: 13 amino acids. Germline V gene lookup returns CDR1 SQVTM and CDR2 ANQGSEA. CDR3 sequence (DNA): TGCAGCGTTGGGCAGAGCTCCTACAATGAGCAGTTCTTC. Translating it yields CSVGQSSYNEQFF.

This clonotype has ten or more counts. The chain combines TRBV27 with TRBJ1-2; possibly TRBD1 for D (6 bases). Germline CDR1 MNHEY, CDR2 SMNVEV (reference sequence). This CDR3 is built from 17 residues. V shed 6 bases and J shed 1 base, with 21 bases lying between them. The CDR3 bases are TGTGCCAGCAGGCAACCACAGGGTCGGGGGCTTAACTATGGCTACACCTTC. This gives the protein CASRQPQGRGLNYGYTF.

This clonotype was observed at least ten times. V and J are TRBV20-1 and TRBJ2-1; D remains ambiguous. Germline lookup yields CDR1 DFQATT and CDR2 SNEGSKA (reference sequence). The V and J ends lost 2 bases and 2 bases respectively, with 13 bases between them. The CDR3 spans 15 residues. The CDR3 nucleotides are TGCAGTGCTAGAACAGCCGGAGCTACCTACAATGAGCAGTTCTTC. Its translation is CSARTAGATYNEQFF.

J is TRBJ2-5 and V is TRBV5-1; D is perhaps TRBD1 (6 bases). The CDR3 is 15 amino acids. CDR1 is SGHRS, CDR2 YFSETQ, per germline. V was cut by 0 bases and J by 3 bases, with 12 bases left in between. The CDR3 coding sequence is TGCGCCAGCAGCTTGGATGGGGGCTTCAAAGAGACCCAGTACTTC. Translating it yields CASSLDGGFKETQYF.

This clonotype came up a few times. V is TRBV7-9 and J is TRBJ2-7; TRBD1 might be the D (6 bases). The germline V gene encodes CDR1 SEHNR and CDR2 FQNEAQ (reference sequence). The CDR3 runs 15 residues. Trimming shortened V by 3 bases and J by 3 bases, and 15 bases separated the two germline ends. The CDR3 coding sequence is TGTGCCAGCAGCTTGGAACAGGGTTCTCTCTACGAGCAGTACTTC. Protein sequence: CASSLEQGSLYEQYF. Together with reference TRBV7-9 and TRBJ2-7, the CDR3 gives the full variable domain: DTGVSQNPRHKITKRGQNVTFRCDPISEHNRLYWYRQTLGQGPEFLTYFQNEAQLEKSRLLSDRFSAERPKGSFSTLEIQRTEQGDSAMYLCASSLEQGSLYEQYFGPGTRLTVT.

The chain links TRBV12-3 or TRBV12-4 to TRBJ1-5, with D perhaps TRBD1 (5 bases). The ends were cut back, 0 bases at V and 6 bases at J, with 12 bases in the middle. The CDR3 has 15 residues. CDR3 region: CASSLAAGAGQPQHF. CDR3 DNA sequence: TGTGCCAGCAGTTTAGCTGCCGGGGCAGGTCAGCCCCAGCATTTT.

The V call is TRBV9, the J call TRBJ2-1; D not certain. V dropped 0 bases and J dropped 2 bases, with 9 bases sitting between them. Germline V gene lookup returns CDR1 SGDLS and CDR2 YYNGEE. This CDR3 contains 15 residues. The CDR3 reads CASSVGQSPYNEQFF. For the CDR3, the DNA is TGTGCCAGCAGCGTAGGGCAGTCTCCCTACAATGAGCAGTTCTTC. Variable domain in full (rest from reference TRBV9 and TRBJ2-1): DSGVTQTPKHLITATGQRVTLRCSPRSGDLSVYWYQQSLDQGLQFLIQYYNGEERAKGNILERFSAQQFPDLHSELNLSSLELGDSALYFCASSVGQSPYNEQFFGPGTRLTVL.

This clonotype was seen more than once but under ten times. CDR3 coding DNA: TGTGCCAGCAGTTACGCGGCGGATGGGCTGGGGACGCAGTATTTT. This gives the protein CASSYAADGLGTQYF. V usage is TRBV6-5 and J usage is TRBJ2-3; D remains ambiguous. This CDR3 comprises 15 residues. Germline assignment: CDR1 MNHEY and CDR2 SVGAGI. V dropped 2 bases and J dropped 9 bases, with 18 bases sitting between them.

This rearrangement joins TRBV5-1 to TRBJ2-2, with 9 bases fitting TRBD1. V shed 7 bases and J 5 bases; nucleotides not matched to a gene: 15. Germline CDR1 SGHRS, CDR2 YFSETQ. This CDR3 is 17 amino acids long. CDR3 protein: CASHGEPGQGYTGELFF. CDR3 coding DNA: TGCGCCAGCCACGGCGAACCGGGACAGGGATATACCGGGGAGCTGTTTTTT. Complete variable domain (other parts from reference TRBV5-1 and TRBJ2-2): KAGVTQTPRYLIKTRGQQVTLSCSPISGHRSVSWYQQTPGQGLQFLFEYFSETQRNKGNFPGRFSGRQFSNSRSEMNVSTLELGDSALYLCASHGEPGQGYTGELFFGEGSRLTVL.

The rearrangement links TRBV5-1 to TRBJ2-3; 7 bases are a match to TRBD2. The length of the CDR3 is 16 residues. The V gene end was trimmed by 6 bases and the J gene end by 0 bases; junction bases not matched to a gene: 10. The germline CDR1 and CDR2 sequences are SGHRS and YFSETQ. Written as DNA, the CDR3 is TGCGCCAGCACCCTCGGACTAGGTCGTAGCACAGATACGCAGTATTTT. Translating it yields CASTLGLGRSTDTQYF.

This clonotype was seen ten or more times. The chain combines TRBV9 with TRBJ2-3, with a weak D call TRBD2 (6 bases). Germline lookup yields CDR1 SGDLS and CDR2 YYNGEE. This CDR3 contains 13 residues. Trimming took off 3 bases at V and 6 bases at J, with 11 bases between the two ends. The CDR3 protein is CASSESGRDTQYF. The CDR3 nucleotides are TGTGCCAGCAGCGAAAGCGGGCGGGATACGCAGTATTTT.

The rearrangement links TRBV28 to TRBJ1-5; the D gene is possibly TRBD1 (6 bases). Trimming stripped 6 bases from V and 7 bases from J, with 19 bases between. CDR3 length equals 15 residues. Germline loops: CDR1 MDHEN, CDR2 SYDVKM. CDR3 nucleotides: TGTGCCAGCAGAGAACAGGGACGGAGTGGCCAGCCCCAGCATTTT. This encodes CASREQGRSGQPQHF.

The gene calls are TRBV10-3 and TRBJ2-7; D tentatively fits TRBD1 or TRBD2 (5 bases each). The CDR3 runs to 13 residues. Germline CDR1 and CDR2: ENHRY and SYGVKD. The germline V and J ends were trimmed by 4 bases and 3 bases, with 10 bases remaining between them. CDR3 in amino acids: CAISGGVDYEQYF. CDR3 nucleotides: TGTGCCATCAGTGGAGGGGTCGACTACGAGCAGTACTTC.

This clonotype was detected only a few times. The chain uses TRBV12-3 or TRBV12-4 and TRBJ2-6; D might be TRBD1 or TRBD2, each matching 6 bases. V was shortened by 8 bases and J by 1 base, with 18 bases between the two germline ends. There are 17 residues in the CDR3. The CDR3 nucleotides are TGTGCCAGCTCACTCCGGGGGCGCGGGTCTGGGGCCAACGTCCTGACTTTC. It specifies CASSLRGRGSGANVLTF.

This clonotype was seen a handful of times. The chain uses TRBV12-3 or TRBV12-4 and TRBJ2-2, with D hard to call. Deletions cut 5 bases from V and 6 bases from J, with 10 bases between. The CDR3 consists of 13 residues. The CDR3 DNA reads TGTGCCAGCAGTCGGACGGTAGCCGGGGAGCTGTTTTTT. Amino acid sequence: CASSRTVAGELFF.

The chain is built from TRBV7-2 and TRBJ2-5; D not certain. There are 16 residues in the CDR3. Per the germline V gene, CDR1 is SGHTA and CDR2 is FQGNSA. Trimming took off 0 bases at V and 0 bases at J, with 11 bases between the two ends. The CDR3: CASSLAQQLDQETQYF. The CDR3 DNA follows: TGTGCCAGCAGCTTAGCCCAACAGTTGGACCAAGAGACCCAGTACTTC.

The table lists this clonotype with a few counts. The rearrangement uses TRBV20-1 and TRBJ2-2; 11 bases agree with TRBD1. Looked up from germline, CDR1 is DFQATT and CDR2 is SNEGSKA (reference sequence). This CDR3 comprises 19 residues. The J segment lost 0 bases and the V segment lost 3 bases, leaving 12 bases of the junction unmatched. The CDR3 region is CSARDRGRQRGTNTGELFF. For the CDR3, the DNA is TGCAGTGCTAGGGACAGGGGGCGACAGCGGGGTACGAACACCGGGGAGCTGTTTTTT.

The genes are TRBV24-1 and TRBJ2-1; D unclear. Germline CDR1 and CDR2: KGHDR and SFDVKD. Trimming shortened V by 1 base and J by 8 bases, and 2 bases separated the two germline ends. The CDR3 loop spans 11 amino acids. CDR3 region: CATSDLDEQFF. The DNA of the CDR3 is TGTGCCACCAGTGATTTAGATGAGCAGTTCTTC.

This clonotype was seen repeatedly, ten times or more. The V and J genes are TRBV12-3 or TRBV12-4 and TRBJ1-5; 10 bases are a match to TRBD1. The CDR3 extends over 15 amino acids. V dropped 6 bases and J dropped 6; count of bases not matched to a gene: 8. CDR3 residues: CASSLGQGLGQPQHF. CDR3 DNA: TGTGCCAGCAGCCTGGGACAGGGGCTCGGTCAGCCCCAGCATTTT.

This clonotype turned up a few times. CDR3 region: CASSLFRANTGELFF. CDR3 nucleotide sequence: TGTGCCAGCAGCTTATTCAGGGCGAACACCGGGGAGCTGTTTTTT. The rearrangement uses TRBV7-2 and TRBJ2-2, with D maybe TRBD1 (5 bases). The CDR3 is 15 amino acids. CDR1 is SGHTA and CDR2 is FQGNSA in the germline V gene. V was cut by 2 bases and J by 0 bases, with 7 bases left in between.